The source of this TCR beta chain is a study of T cells expressing NK-cell markers. The overall study: TCR beta repertoires came from sorted CD3+CD56+NKG2C+, CD3+CD56+NKG2C- and CD3+CD56-NKG2C+ T cells. Study results and limitations: The dominant NKG2C+ clonotypes represented 1.0-7.0% of CD8+ T cells in 6 or 7 donors. Whether expanded NKG2C+ T cell clones were HCMV specific stayed uncertain.

This CDR3 comprises 14 residues. In germline, CDR1 is DFQATT, CDR2 SNEGSKA (reference sequence). It was by 5'RACE template switching with UMIs that TCR beta cDNA was made. From the 5' RACE reads, TCRdb lists one entry per CDR3 protein and no DNA. Here the sample table reports about 460,000 distinct CDR3 sequences. As for this clonotype: Its antigen is unidentified.

This chain joins TRBV20-1 and TRBJ2-1; TCRdb selects TRBD2, and the lack of DNA leaves this call unchecked. The TCR was taken from a woman between 50 and 59 years old in good health. The sample comprised blood T cells: a sorted CD56 or NKG2C T cell subset, CD4+ or CD8+ T cells, or bulk PBMC T cells (not recorded which). CDR3 residues: CSATGTSIGHEQFF.